This entry describes one TCR beta chain. This entry is derived from a study of shared clonotypes between healthy human individuals. Germline V lookup: CDR1 SGHRS, CDR2 YFSETQ. V was clipped by 4 bases and J by 3 bases, with 14 bases between them. The CDR3 extends over 14 amino acids. The table came from immunoSEQ multiplex PCR; TCRdb's copy has only in-frame clones and leaves some out. The sample holds around 980,000 clones, roughly 74% seen once. This chain joins TRBV5-1 and TRBJ2-7; weak D call: TRBD2 (5 bases). The specimen was memory CD4+ T cells from PBMCs. The subset here: CD45RA-negative fraction. The origin of this receptor is a young man in good health. Some clones in this sample may be carry-over from other donors' samples. CDR3 residues: CASSPVGGGYEQYF. The CDR3 nucleotides read TGCGCCAGCAGCCCGGTAGGCGGAGGCTACGAGCAGTACTTC.